The following is a TCR beta chain sequence with its context. The V segment lost 4 bases and the J segment 5 bases; nucleotides outside the gene matches: 2. Germline assignment: CDR1 LGHNA and CDR2 YNFKEQ. The CDR3 loop spans 14 amino acids. This sample was included in a study of blood T cell repertoires in COVID-19. Study in general: The samples span acute and convalescent COVID-19 from the United States, Italy and Spain. T cells, B-cell-depleted T cells, or PBMCs provided the cDNA or gDNA that served as material.

Authors' processing steps: Amplification from reference gene primers served as the basis for estimated nucleated cell counts. The table came from immunoSEQ multiplex PCR; TCRdb's copy has only in-frame clones and leaves some out. V, J and clone size derive from that table, while D and trimming were established from the DNA sequence. The repertoire holds 39,000 or so clones, with around 80% as singletons. Sequenced sample: peripheral blood. This rearrangement joins TRBV4-2 to TRBJ1-2, with TRBD1 identical over 12 bases. This clonotype was obtained from a man aged 55 to 69 in a cohort sampled during active COVID-19. CDR3 nucleotide sequence: TGTGCCAGCAGCCCGGGACAGGGGGCGTATGGCTACACCTTC. It specifies CASSPGQGAYGYTF.